This T cell receptor (beta chain) is from a study of blood T cell repertoires in COVID-19. Background on the study: Acute and convalescent COVID-19 specimens originated in the United States, Italy and Spain. T cells, B-cell-depleted T cells, or PBMCs supplied cDNA or gDNA.

Looked up from germline, CDR1 is SEHNR and CDR2 is FQNEAQ (reference sequence). The V and J ends lost 5 bases and 5 bases, in that order; junction bases with no gene match: 9. CDR3 length equals 14 residues. Per the authors' pipeline: Amplification of reference gene primers was used by the study to estimate nucleated cell counts. Sequencing was performed with immunoSEQ multiplex PCR; in TCRdb, only in-frame clones are kept and a portion is missing. That table supplies the V and J calls and clone size; D and trimming were determined from the DNA. Of 250,000 or so clones in the sample, about 89% were seen once.

The chain combines TRBV7-9 with TRBJ2-7, with 7 bases lining up with TRBD1. This clonotype was obtained from a woman between 35 and 50 years old who had recovered from COVID-19. Sequenced sample: peripheral blood. Here the CDR3 reads CASSPRQGSHEQYF. CDR3 in DNA: TGTGCCAGCAGCCCGCGACAGGGATCCCACGAGCAGTACTTC.